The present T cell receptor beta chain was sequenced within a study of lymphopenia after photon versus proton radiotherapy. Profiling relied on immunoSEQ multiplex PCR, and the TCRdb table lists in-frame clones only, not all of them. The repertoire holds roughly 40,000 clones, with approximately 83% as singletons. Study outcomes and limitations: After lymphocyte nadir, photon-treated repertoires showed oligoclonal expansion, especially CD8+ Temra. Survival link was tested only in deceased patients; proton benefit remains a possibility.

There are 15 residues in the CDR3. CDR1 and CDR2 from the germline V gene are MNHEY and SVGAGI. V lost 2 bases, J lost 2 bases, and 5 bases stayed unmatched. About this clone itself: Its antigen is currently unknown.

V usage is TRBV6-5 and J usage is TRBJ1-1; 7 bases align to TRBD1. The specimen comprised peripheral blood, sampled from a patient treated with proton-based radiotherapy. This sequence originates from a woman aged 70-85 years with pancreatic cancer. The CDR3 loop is CASSYRDSANTEAFF. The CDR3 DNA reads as TGTGCCAGCAGTTACAGGGACAGTGCTAACACTGAAGCTTTCTTT.